A single sample is the source of the 21 T cell receptor beta chains below, sequenced in a study of regulatory T cells in long-lasting Graves disease. Building of the TCR beta libraries involved iRepertoire HTBI primers and Arm-PCR of CDR3 regions. TCRdb passed the multiplex PCR reads through MiXCR, listing each CDR3 protein once. The sample shows about 450,000 distinct CDR3 sequences, around 15% of them seen only once. Indicated time point: newly diagnosed GD, antithyroid drugs for less than 3 months. Extracted PBMC RNA gave rise to the TCR library. This sample also appeared in a second study, on T cells in Graves' hyperthyroidism and ophthalmopathy.

This specimen was peripheral blood mononuclear cells (PBMCs), taken at new diagnosis, from a patient treated with antithyroid drugs. The receptors were gathered from a woman between 50 and 59 years old with Graves disease.

This clonotype has at least ten counts. The V call is TRBV2, the J call TRBJ2-7, with 7 bases matching TRBD1. Germline CDR1 is SNHLY and CDR2 is FYNNEI. The CDR3 has 12 amino acids. Trimming cost V 7 bases and J 2 bases; bases outside gene matches: 2. The CDR3 DNA reads as TGTGCCAGCAACCAGGGGGCCTACGAGCAGTACTTC. This codes for CASNQGAYEQYF. Supplemented by reference TRBV2 and TRBJ2-7, the full variable domain reads EPEVTQTPSHQVTQMGQEVILRCVPISNHLYFYWYRQILGQKVEFLVSFYNNEISEKSEIFDDQFSVERPDGSNFTLKIRSTKLEDSAMYFCASNQGAYEQYFGPGTRLTVT.

This clonotype was seen a handful of times. The chain links TRBV19 to TRBJ2-7, with D perhaps matching TRBD2 (5 bases). Germline-derived CDR1 and CDR2 are LNHDA and SQIVND (reference sequence). Trimming removed 4 bases at V and 2 bases at J, with 15 bases between. This CDR3 region has 15 residues. DNA of the CDR3: TGTGCCAGTAGTAGGGTGGGAGATTCGCCCTACGAGCAGTACTTC. Translated: CASSRVGDSPYEQYF.

The gene calls are TRBV30 and TRBJ2-3; the D is unclear. Trimming cost V 0 bases and J 7 bases, with 5 bases left between them. Per the germline V gene, CDR1 is GTSNPN and CDR2 is SVGIG (reference sequence). The CDR3 has 11 residues. The CDR3 DNA reads as TGTGCCTGGAGTGTCGCGTATACGCAGTATTTT. This translates into CAWSVAYTQYF.

In regard to this clonotype: A far bigger clonotype differs at one base, so this is likely a read error. The genes are TRBV6-2 or TRBV6-3 and TRBJ1-1; 8 bases align to TRBD1. The germline gives CDR1 MNHEY, CDR2 SVGEGT. V lost 4 bases to trimming and J lost 6 bases; unmatched junction nucleotides: 7. This CDR3 is 14 amino acids long. CDR3 protein: CASSSRGRDAEAFF. The DNA for the CDR3 is TGTGCCAGCAGTTCCAGGGGGCGGGACGCTGAAGCTTTCTTT.

A note on this clonotype: A single base separates this from a much larger clone, so it may be a read error. The chain carries TRBV12-3 or TRBV12-4 and TRBJ1-1, with TRBD1 identical over 7 bases. Losses at the gene ends were 6 bases for V and 6 bases for J; bases not matched to a gene: 13. This CDR3 has 15 amino acids. CDR3 in DNA: TGTGCCAGCAGGTCACGACAGGGAGGGGACGCTGAAGCTTTCTTT. It specifies CASRSRQGGDAEAFF.

This chain links TRBV27 with TRBJ2-7; D not resolved. There are 13 residues in the CDR3. CDR1 and CDR2 (germline): MNHEY, SMNVEV (reference sequence). The V gene lost 7 bases and the J gene lost 2 bases, with 12 bases spanning the gap. CDR3 region: CASNSGYPYEQYF. The CDR3 nucleotides read TGTGCCAGCAATTCAGGCTATCCCTACGAGCAGTACTTC.

This clonotype has ten or more counts. The DNA for the CDR3 is TGTGCCAGCAGCCGTACCAGGTGGGATCAGCCCCAGCATTTT. The encoded protein is CASSRTRWDQPQHF. The V call is TRBV7-2, the J call TRBJ1-5; D remains unclear. Germline V gives CDR1 SGHTA, CDR2 FQGNSA. CDR3 size: 14 residues. V lost 5 bases and J 5 bases, leaving 13 bases between the germline ends.

This rearrangement joins TRBV10-3 to TRBJ1-5; 9 positions agree with TRBD1. CDR1 and CDR2 from the germline V gene are ENHRY and SYGVKD. The V and J ends lost 2 bases and 3 bases, in that order; junction bases with no gene match: 2. The CDR3 sequence is 15 residues long. CDR3 nucleotides: TGTGCCATCAGTGAGAGGGACAGGGTCAATCAGCCCCAGCATTTT. Translated, it gives CAISERDRVNQPQHF.

In this sample, this clonotype turned up many times. This rearrangement joins TRBV6-1 to TRBJ2-7; 7 bases agree with TRBD1. The CDR3 is 14 amino acids. Per the germline V gene, CDR1 is MNHNS and CDR2 is SASEGT. Trimming took 5 bases from V and 4 from J; bases not matched to a gene: 8. CDR3 nucleotides: TGTGCCAGCAGTAGACTCGACAGGGTGTACGAGCAGTACTTC. It encodes CASSRLDRVYEQYF.

The chain joins TRBV4-2 to TRBJ2-7; no clear D. Trimming took off 0 bases at V and 0 bases at J, with 6 bases between the two ends. The CDR3 is made up of 14 amino acids. Germline V gene lookup returns CDR1 LGHNA and CDR2 YNFKEQ. CDR3 protein: CASSQDRSSYEQYF. In nucleotides, the CDR3 is TGTGCCAGCAGCCAAGACAGGAGCTCCTACGAGCAGTACTTC.

This clonotype was counted a few times. V is TRBV28 and J is TRBJ2-1, with TRBD2 matching 10 bases. In germline, CDR1 is MDHEN, CDR2 SYDVKM. V trimming: 9 bases; J trimming: 8 bases; junction bases outside the gene matches: 10. This CDR3 is 14 amino acids long. The CDR3 is CASNPGTSVDEQFF. CDR3 sequence (DNA): TGTGCCAGTAATCCCGGGACTAGCGTAGATGAGCAGTTCTTC.

This clonotype came up many times. CDR3 sequence (DNA): TGTGCCAGCAGCTTAGAAAGGTTAGTACAGGCCTACAATGAGCAGTTCTTC. The encoded protein is CASSLERLVQAYNEQFF. The chain has TRBV7-2 and TRBJ2-1, with D tentatively TRBD1 (5 bases). Trimming removed 1 base at V and 2 bases at J, with 15 bases between. The CDR3 covers 17 residues. Germline V gene data show CDR1 as SGHTA and CDR2 as FQGNSA.

This clonotype came up many times. J is TRBJ1-5 and V is TRBV24-1; unclear D gene. From germline, CDR1 is KGHDR and CDR2 SFDVKD. Trimming shortened V by 5 bases and J by 5 bases, and 12 bases separated the two germline ends. The CDR3 sequence is 14 residues long. The CDR3 nucleotides read TGTGCCACCAGTGGCACGGGTCGGGATCAGCCCCAGCATTTT. This translates into CATSGTGRDQPQHF.

This clonotype was observed many times. V usage is TRBV12-5 and J usage is TRBJ2-5, with 7 bases identical to TRBD2. The CDR3 consists of 15 residues. Per the germline V gene, CDR1 is LGHNT and CDR2 is FRNRAP. Losses at the gene ends were 3 bases for V and 9 bases for J; bases not matched to a gene: 13. DNA of the CDR3: TGTGCTAGTGGTTTAGGAGCGGGGCCCCGGGGGGCCCAGTACTTC. Residues: CASGLGAGPRGAQYF. Full variable domain (missing parts from reference TRBV12-5 and TRBJ2-5): DARVTQTPRHKVTEMGQEVTMRCQPILGHNTVFWYRQTMMQGLELLAYFRNRAPLDDSGMPKDRFSAEMPDATLATLKIQPSEPRDSAVYFCASGLGAGPRGAQYFGPGTRLLVL.

This clonotype was seen many times. The CDR3 loop reads CASRSGYQETQYF. The CDR3 coding sequence is TGTGCCAGCAGGTCCGGGTACCAAGAGACCCAGTACTTC. The chain couples TRBV12-3 or TRBV12-4 to TRBJ2-5; D is undetermined. The germline V and J ends were trimmed by 6 bases and 0 bases, with 8 bases remaining between them. The CDR3 extends over 13 amino acids.

This clonotype was counted many times. J is TRBJ2-1 and V is TRBV7-9; D ambiguous. CDR3 size: 15 residues. Germline CDR1 is SEHNR and CDR2 is FQNEAQ (reference sequence). With 3 bases removed from V and 9 bases from J, the gap between germline ends came to 18 bases. The CDR3 is CASSFLADPMSEQFF. The CDR3 nucleotides read TGTGCCAGCAGCTTTTTAGCCGACCCAATGAGTGAGCAGTTCTTC.

This clonotype was counted at least ten times. V and J are TRBV2 and TRBJ2-1; D is unclear. CDR3 length: 11 residues. Germline CDR1 and CDR2: SNHLY and FYNNEI. V shed 9 bases and J shed 6 bases, with 9 bases lying between them. CDR3 nucleotide sequence: TGTGCCAGGACGCCCCTCAATGAGCAGTTCTTC. This translates into CARTPLNEQFF.

This clonotype was counted ten times or more. The rearrangement uses TRBV28 and TRBJ1-4, with TRBD1 as a possible D gene (6 bases). This CDR3 has 13 residues. From germline, CDR1 is MDHEN and CDR2 SYDVKM. Trimming stripped 10 bases from V and 3 bases from J, with 12 bases between. The CDR3 reads CATQGTSNEKLFF. The CDR3 DNA reads TGTGCCACCCAGGGGACCTCTAATGAAAAACTGTTTTTT.

This clonotype came up many times. The rearrangement uses TRBV30 and TRBJ1-1, with D possibly being TRBD1 (5 bases). CDR1 is GTSNPN and CDR2 is SVGIG in the germline V gene (reference sequence). CDR3 length: 14 residues. Trimming stripped 1 base from V and 5 bases from J, with 14 bases between. CDR3 in amino acids: CAWSESSGGTEAFF. Here the CDR3 DNA reads TGTGCCTGGAGTGAGAGTAGCGGGGGGACTGAAGCTTTCTTT.

This clonotype was counted only a few times. The chain couples TRBV2 to TRBJ2-1; 8 bases match TRBD2. J lost 9 bases, V lost 6 bases, and 16 bases had no gene match. The CDR3 covers 16 residues. Germline V gene lookup returns CDR1 SNHLY and CDR2 FYNNEI. The CDR3 is CASSEPAGAGYGEQFF. DNA of the CDR3: TGTGCCAGCAGCGAACCAGCGGGAGCGGGCTATGGTGAGCAGTTCTTC. Combining the CDR3 with reference TRBV2 and TRBJ2-1 gives the whole variable domain EPEVTQTPSHQVTQMGQEVILRCVPISNHLYFYWYRQILGQKVEFLVSFYNNEISEKSEIFDDQFSVERPDGSNFTLKIRSTKLEDSAMYFCASSEPAGAGYGEQFFGPGTRLTVL.

This clonotype was recorded at least ten times. The chain recombines TRBV5-1 with TRBJ2-3; 7 positions agree with TRBD2. J lost 5 bases, V lost 4 bases, and 7 bases had no gene match. CDR1 is SGHRS, CDR2 YFSETQ, per germline. CDR3 length: 14 amino acids. The CDR3 is CASSKGRGEDTQYF. DNA for the CDR3: TGCGCCAGCAGCAAGGGACGGGGGGAAGATACGCAGTATTTT.